Detailed here is one T cell receptor beta chain. Using unique molecular identifiers, the investigators prepared the TCRbeta library. TCRdb redid the calling of the PCR reads with MiXCR, one entry per CDR3 protein. In the table there are 440,000 or so distinct CDR3 sequences, about a tenth of which are singletons. The sample is drawn from a study of T-cell reconstitution after alpha-beta-depleted transplantation in children. Trimming took off 8 bases at V and 0 bases at J, with 17 bases between the two ends. Germline-derived CDR1 and CDR2 are SEHNR and FQNEAQ (reference sequence). The CDR3 runs to 16 residues.

The chain carries TRBV7-9 and TRBJ2-1; no clear D gene. Specimen: PBMCs from the stem cell graft donor, collected from the stem cell graft. This sequence originates from a human donor who donated a stem cell graft to a child with acute myeloid leukemia. The CDR3 bases are TGTGCCAGCCGCCCCTGGCGCCAGAGCTCCTACAATGAGCAGTTCTTC. This encodes CASRPWRQSSYNEQFF.